This T cell receptor (beta chain) was documented in a study of shared clonotypes between healthy human individuals. General study points: Memory subsets generally showed lower estimated richness than naive subsets. Blood was the sole source, and tissue repertoires probably differ. Among donors, the sharing of clonotypes was expected to be influenced by sequencing depth.

Terminally differentiated effector memory CD45RA+ cells were left out of the naive CD8 fraction, which was CD45RO-negative and positively selected for CCR7. CDR3 length: 14 amino acids. V was cut by 1 base and J by 2 bases, with 8 bases left in between. Germline V gives CDR1 SEHNR, CDR2 FQNEAQ (reference sequence). Worth noting for this clone: Its antigen is unidentified.

The test was conducted at deep level. Some clones are missing from TCRdb's copy, which holds only in-frame ones; the method was immunoSEQ multiplex PCR. The table shows millions of clones, with approximately 94% occurring only once. The chain has TRBV7-9 and TRBJ2-5; unclear D gene. The source of this sequence is a man aged 18 to 29 in good health. Some clones in this sample may be carry-over from other donors' samples. Sequenced input: naive CD8+ T cells from PBMCs. CDR3 coding DNA: TGTGCCAGCAGCTTAGTGCTCCTTCAAGAGACCCAGTACTTC. It is translated as CASSLVLLQETQYF.